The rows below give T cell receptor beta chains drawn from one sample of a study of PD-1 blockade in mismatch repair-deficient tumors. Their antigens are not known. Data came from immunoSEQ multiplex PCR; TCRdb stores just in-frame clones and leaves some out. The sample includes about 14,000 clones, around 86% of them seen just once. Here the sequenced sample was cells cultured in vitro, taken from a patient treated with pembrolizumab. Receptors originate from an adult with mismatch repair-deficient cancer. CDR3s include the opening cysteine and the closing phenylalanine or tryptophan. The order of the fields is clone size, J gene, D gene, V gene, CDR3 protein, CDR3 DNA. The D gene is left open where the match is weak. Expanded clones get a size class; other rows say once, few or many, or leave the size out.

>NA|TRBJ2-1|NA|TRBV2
CASSEFSNEQFF
TGTGCCAGCAGTGAATTTAGCAATGAGCAGTTCTTC
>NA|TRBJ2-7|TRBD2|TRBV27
CASRVSGRVNEQYF
TGTGCCAGCAGGGTTAGCGGGAGGGTTAACGAGCAGTACTTC
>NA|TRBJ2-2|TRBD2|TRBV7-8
CASRNRPGGNRPGELFF
TGTGCCAGCAGAAATCGTCCGGGAGGCAATAGGCCCGGGGAGCTGTTTTTT
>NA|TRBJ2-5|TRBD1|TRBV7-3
CASSLSGQGETQYF
TGTGCCAGCAGCTTAAGCGGACAGGGGGAGACCCAGTACTTC
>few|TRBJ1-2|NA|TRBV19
CASSIGDRPYGYTF
TGTGCCAGTAGTATCGGTGACAGACCCTATGGCTACACCTTC
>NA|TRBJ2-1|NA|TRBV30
CASARGVYNEQFF
TGTGCCTCCGCGAGGGGAGTCTACAATGAGCAGTTCTTC
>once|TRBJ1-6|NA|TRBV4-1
CASSQVHSLIESLHF
TGCGCCAGCAGCCAAGTGCACAGCCTAATTGAGTCCCTCCACTTT
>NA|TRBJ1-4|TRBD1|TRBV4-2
CASSQTGIEKLFF
TGTGCCAGCAGCCAGACAGGGATTGAAAAACTGTTTTTT
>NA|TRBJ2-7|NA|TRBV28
CASSLFRDNEQYF
TGTGCCAGCAGTTTATTTCGGGATAACGAGCAGTACTTC
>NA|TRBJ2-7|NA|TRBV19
CASSTSGVSYEQYF
TGTGCCAGTAGTACGTCTGGGGTTTCCTACGAGCAGTACTTC
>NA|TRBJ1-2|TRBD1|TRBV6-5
CASSLRDRGHGYTF
TGTGCCAGCAGTCTCCGGGACAGGGGGCATGGCTACACCTTC
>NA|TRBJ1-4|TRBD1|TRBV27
CASGEQGSNEKLFF
TGTGCCAGCGGAGAACAGGGGTCAAATGAAAAACTGTTTTTT
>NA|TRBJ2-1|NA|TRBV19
CASSPLLTGREWNEQFF
TGTGCCAGTAGTCCTCTCCTTACAGGGAGAGAATGGAATGAGCAGTTCTTC
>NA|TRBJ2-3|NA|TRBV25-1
CASRLGASDTQYF
TGTGCCAGCAGGCTGGGGGCATCAGATACGCAGTATTTT
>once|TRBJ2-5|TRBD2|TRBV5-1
CASSPRLAGEGETQYF
TGCGCCAGCAGCCCAAGACTAGCGGGAGAGGGAGAGACCCAGTACTTC
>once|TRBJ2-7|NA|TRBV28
CASSFVHEQYF
TGTGCCAGCAGTTTCGTCCACGAGCAGTACTTC
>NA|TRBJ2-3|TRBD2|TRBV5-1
CASSFKLASTTDTQYF
TGCGCCAGCAGCTTCAAACTAGCGTCTACCACAGATACGCAGTATTTT
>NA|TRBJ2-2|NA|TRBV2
CASGLTGELFF
TGTGCCAGCGGGTTAACCGGGGAGCTGTTTTTT
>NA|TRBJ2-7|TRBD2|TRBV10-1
CASRGLAAFYEQYF
TGCGCCAGCAGGGGACTAGCGGCATTTTACGAGCAGTACTTC
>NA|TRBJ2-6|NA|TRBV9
CASSAPQRPNSGANVLTF
TGTGCCAGCAGCGCACCACAAAGACCCAACTCTGGGGCCAACGTCCTGACTTTC
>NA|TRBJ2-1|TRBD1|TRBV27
CASSPLGQGGNEQFF
TGTGCCAGCAGTCCTCTGGGACAGGGAGGGAATGAGCAGTTCTTC
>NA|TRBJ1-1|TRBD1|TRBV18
CASSRGQGDTEAFF
TGTGCCAGCTCCCGCGGACAGGGGGACACTGAAGCTTTCTTT
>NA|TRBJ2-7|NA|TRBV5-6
CASSGTPTYEQYF
TGTGCCAGCAGCGGAACTCCTACCTACGAGCAGTACTTC
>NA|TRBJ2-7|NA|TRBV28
CASNPPRQSSYEQYF
TGTGCCAGCAATCCCCCTCGACAGTCTTCCTACGAGCAGTACTTC
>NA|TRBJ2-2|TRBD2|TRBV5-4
CASSTGLAGGTGELFF
TGTGCCAGCAGCACCGGACTAGCGGGAGGCACCGGGGAGCTGTTTTTT
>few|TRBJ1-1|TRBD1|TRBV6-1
CASRGVRQGATEAFF
TGTGCCAGCAGGGGGGTTAGACAGGGGGCGACTGAAGCTTTCTTT
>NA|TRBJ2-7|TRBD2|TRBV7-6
CASRPSGGDYEQYF
TGTGCCAGCAGGCCTAGCGGGGGGGACTACGAGCAGTACTTC
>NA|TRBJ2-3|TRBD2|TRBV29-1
CSVQAGGETDTQYF
TGCAGCGTACAAGCGGGAGGGGAAACAGATACGCAGTATTTT
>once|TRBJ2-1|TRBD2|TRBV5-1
CASSLVLAGNNEQFF
TGCGCCAGCAGCTTGGTACTAGCGGGAAACAATGAGCAGTTCTTC
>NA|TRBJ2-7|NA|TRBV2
CASSENAYEQYF
TGTGCCAGCAGTGAAAACGCCTACGAGCAGTACTTC
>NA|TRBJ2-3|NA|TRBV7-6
CAVSPLASRDTQYF
TGTGCCGTGAGTCCCCTAGCGTCGCGCGATACGCAGTATTTT
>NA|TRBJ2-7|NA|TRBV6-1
CASSEINREPYEQYF
TGTGCCAGCAGTGAAATCAACAGGGAACCCTACGAGCAGTACTTC
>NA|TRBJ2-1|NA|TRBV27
CASSLETRLSEQFF
TGTGCCAGCAGTTTAGAGACCCGCCTTAGTGAGCAGTTCTTC
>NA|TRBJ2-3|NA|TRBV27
CASSSQGTPTDTQYF
TGTGCCAGCAGTTCCCAAGGTACCCCCACAGATACGCAGTATTTT
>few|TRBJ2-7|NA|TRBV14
CASSRGSAYEQYF
TGTGCCAGCAGCCGGGGGAGCGCCTACGAGCAGTACTTC
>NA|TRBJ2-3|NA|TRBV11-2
CASSLARAGFDTQYF
TGTGCCAGCAGCTTAGCCCGGGCGGGGTTCGATACGCAGTATTTT
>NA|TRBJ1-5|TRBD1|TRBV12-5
CASGQGSNQPQHF
TGTGCTAGTGGACAGGGGAGCAATCAGCCCCAGCATTTT
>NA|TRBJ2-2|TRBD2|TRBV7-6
CASSYPSGTPGELFF
TGTGCCAGCAGTTACCCTAGCGGGACGCCCGGGGAGCTGTTTTTT
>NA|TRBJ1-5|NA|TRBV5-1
CASSLAEADRNQPQHF
TGCGCCAGCAGCTTGGCCGAGGCGGACCGTAATCAGCCCCAGCATTTT
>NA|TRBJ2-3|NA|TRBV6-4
CASSAAGSTDTQYF
TGTGCCAGCAGTGCGGCGGGGAGCACAGATACGCAGTATTTT
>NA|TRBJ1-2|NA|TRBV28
CASSRPPLNYGYTF
TGTGCCAGCAGCCGTCCTCCACTCAACTATGGCTACACCTTC